This TCR beta chain was identified during a study of shared clonotypes between healthy human individuals. Looked up from germline, CDR1 is GTSNPN and CDR2 is SVGIG (reference sequence). The CDR3 is made up of 13 amino acids. Trimming removed 0 bases from V and 5 bases from J, with 10 bases in between. Profiling relied on immunoSEQ multiplex PCR, and the TCRdb table lists in-frame clones only, not all of them. The repertoire holds roughly 1,000,000 clones, with approximately 80% as singletons. The source material was memory CD4+ T cells from PBMCs. Subset given: CD45RA-negative fraction. The chain couples TRBV30 to TRBJ2-5, with D unclear. The source is a young man in good health. Some clones in this sample may be carry-over from other donors' samples. CDR3 loop: CAWSVPSGETQYF. The CDR3 nucleotides are TGTGCCTGGAGTGTACCTTCGGGTGAGACCCAGTACTTC.